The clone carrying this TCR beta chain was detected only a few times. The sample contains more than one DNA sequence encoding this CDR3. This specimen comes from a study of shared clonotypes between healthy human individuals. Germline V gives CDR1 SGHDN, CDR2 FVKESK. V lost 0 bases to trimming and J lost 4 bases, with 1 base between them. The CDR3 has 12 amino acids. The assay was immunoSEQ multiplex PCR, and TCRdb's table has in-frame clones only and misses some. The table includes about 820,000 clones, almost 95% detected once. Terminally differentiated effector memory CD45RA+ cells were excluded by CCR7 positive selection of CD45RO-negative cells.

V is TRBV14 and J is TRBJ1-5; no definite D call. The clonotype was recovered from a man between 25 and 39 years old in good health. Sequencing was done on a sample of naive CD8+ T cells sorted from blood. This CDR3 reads CASSQDNQPQHF. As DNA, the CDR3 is TGTGCCAGCAGCCAAGATAATCAGCCCCAGCATTTT.